Sequencing of this T cell receptor (beta chain) was carried out in a study of blood T cell repertoires in COVID-19. Study summary: The study drew acute and convalescent COVID-19 samples from the United States, Italy and Spain. PBMCs, B-cell-depleted T cells, or T cells provided the cDNA or gDNA that made up the material.

Enrolment of Seattle patients took place during active infection, and they were followed longitudinally. Trimming cost V 3 bases and J 6 bases, with 17 bases left between them. Germline V CDR1 and CDR2: SGDLS, YYNGEE. There are 15 residues in the CDR3. The repertoire was sequenced with immunoSEQ multiplex PCR; TCRdb's copy has only in-frame clones and lacks some. The table records 250,000 to 350,000 clones, more than 65% of them present only once. In its sample, this clone was seen a few times. V gene TRBV9 combines with J gene TRBJ2-3; D gene uncertain. Material for sequencing was peripheral blood. This TCR was recovered from a person aged 70 to 85 with COVID-19, enrolled during active disease. CDR3: CASSDTGLEPDTQYF. As DNA, the CDR3 is TGTGCCAGCAGCGATACGGGTTTAGAACCCGATACGCAGTATTTT.